The clone carrying this T cell receptor beta chain was found a few times. Its antigen is as yet unknown. Isolation yielded PBMCs, at least 6.5 million per sample, in every case. CDR1 DFQATT and CDR2 SNEGSKA come from the germline V gene (reference sequence). This CDR3 has 17 residues. Trimming removed 3 bases at V and 0 bases at J, with 18 bases between. These data belong to a study of blood T cells in healthy people across ages. Study observations and caveats: Considered underestimates were the diversity estimates obtained from one million T cells. PBMCs that were unsorted prevented a conclusive naive versus antigen-experienced comparison.

The use of a sample-barcoded 5' primer and a J-beta primer mix characterized a second PCR of about 7 to 12 cycles. Any given sample supplied a minimum of 3 million CDR3-containing paired-end reads. TCRdb fed the 5' RACE reads into MiXCR, producing one record per CDR3 protein. The sample lists around 620,000 distinct CDR3 sequences, 25% to 30% occurring once. The clonotype comes from a woman aged 70-85 years in good health. The chain uses TRBV20-1 and TRBJ2-1, with D perhaps TRBD2 (6 bases). Specimen: blood. The CDR3 loop reads CSASWVGGRSSYNEQFF. CDR3 sequence (DNA): TGCAGTGCTAGTTGGGTGGGGGGTCGTAGCTCCTACAATGAGCAGTTCTTC.